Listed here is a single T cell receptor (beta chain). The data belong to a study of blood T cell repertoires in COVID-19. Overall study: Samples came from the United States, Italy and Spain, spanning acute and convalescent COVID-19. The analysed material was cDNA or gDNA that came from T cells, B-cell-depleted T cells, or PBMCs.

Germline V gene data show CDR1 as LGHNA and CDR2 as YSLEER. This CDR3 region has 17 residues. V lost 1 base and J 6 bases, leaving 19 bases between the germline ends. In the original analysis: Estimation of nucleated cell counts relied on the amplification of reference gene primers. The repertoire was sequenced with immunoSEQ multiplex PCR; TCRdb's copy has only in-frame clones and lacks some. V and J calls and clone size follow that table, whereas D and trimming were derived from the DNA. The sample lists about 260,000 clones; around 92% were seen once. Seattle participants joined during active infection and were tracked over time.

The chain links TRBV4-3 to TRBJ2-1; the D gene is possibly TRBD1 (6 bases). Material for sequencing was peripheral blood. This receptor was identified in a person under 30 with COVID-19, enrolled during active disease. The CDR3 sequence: CASSQGTGQGTSNEQFF. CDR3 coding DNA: TGCGCCAGCAGCCAAGGCACGGGACAAGGTACATCCAATGAGCAGTTCTTC.